One sample yielded the 27 T cell receptor beta chains listed below, sequenced in a study of blood T cell repertoires in COVID-19. Sequenced by immunoSEQ multiplex PCR; TCRdb stores in-frame clones only, minus some. The profile shows roughly 40,000 clones, approximately 94% of them singletons. Sample: peripheral blood. All receptors derive from a man between 50 and 59 years old with COVID-19, enrolled during active disease.

This chain links TRBV12-3 or TRBV12-4 with TRBJ2-7; D is unclear. V was trimmed by 4 bases and J by 1 base, leaving 2 bases between them. This CDR3 contains 11 residues. The CDR3 loop reads CASSSSYEQYF. The CDR3 bases are TGTGCCAGCAGTTCATCCTACGAGCAGTACTTC.

The CDR3 nucleotides are TGCAGCGTACGTGGTATTGCGGGAGGGGGCTACGAGCAGTACTTC. Amino acids: CSVRGIAGGGYEQYF. This sequence joins TRBV29-1 and TRBJ2-7, with 9 positions matching TRBD2. This CDR3 contains 15 residues. Trimming removed 6 bases from V and 3 bases from J; junction bases left unmatched: 12. Germline CDR1 SQVTM, CDR2 ANQGSEA.

This clone has just one count. This chain connects TRBV2 to TRBJ2-3; 11 bases align to TRBD2. This CDR3 spans 18 amino acids. In germline, CDR1 is SNHLY, CDR2 FYNNEI. V shed 8 bases, J shed 2 bases, and the junction held 15 bases outside the gene matches. CDR3 in DNA: TGTGCCAGCCTAACGGGGACTAGCGGATTTGATACCACAGATACGCAGTATTTT. It translates to CASLTGTSGFDTTDTQYF.

The chain couples TRBV5-4 to TRBJ1-1; 9 bases fit TRBD1. Germline V gene lookup returns CDR1 SGHNT and CDR2 YYREEE (reference sequence). This CDR3 contains 15 residues. The ends lost 2 bases at V and 3 bases at J; junction bases unmatched: 5. For the CDR3, the DNA is TGTGCCAGCAGCTTAACTACAGGGGGCTACACTGAAGCTTTCTTT. Translating gives CASSLTTGGYTEAFF.

J is TRBJ1-1 and V is TRBV6-5; D call uncertain. Trimming removed 9 bases at V and 0 bases at J, with 11 bases between. The germline V gene has CDR1 MNHEY and CDR2 SVGAGI. The CDR3 loop spans 13 amino acids. DNA of the CDR3: TGTGCCAGGACAACCCCCCTGAACACTGAAGCTTTCTTT. It yields the protein CARTTPLNTEAFF.

V and J are TRBV11-2 and TRBJ2-1, with D perhaps matching TRBD2 (5 bases). V lost 1 base, J lost 3 bases, and 10 bases lay in between. Germline CDR1 is SGHAT and CDR2 is FQNNGV. CDR3 length equals 15 residues. CDR3 amino acids: CASSLGLPSYNEQFF. DNA for the CDR3: TGTGCCAGCAGCTTAGGACTACCGAGCTACAATGAGCAGTTCTTC.

The chain employs TRBV9 and TRBJ2-2; D is perhaps TRBD1 (6 bases). Deletions cut 0 bases from V and 6 bases from J, with 15 bases between. Germline V lookup: CDR1 SGDLS, CDR2 YYNGEE. The CDR3 sequence is 16 residues long. CDR3 in amino acids: CASSVDGGPVAGELFF. In nucleotides, the CDR3 is TGTGCCAGCAGCGTAGATGGGGGCCCGGTCGCCGGGGAGCTGTTTTTT.

This clone was found once. V usage is TRBV19 and J usage is TRBJ1-5, with D hard to call. The V end was cut by 4 bases, the J end by 4 bases, with 17 bases between. The CDR3 has 16 residues. The germline gives CDR1 LNHDA, CDR2 SQIVND (reference sequence). CDR3 sequence (DNA): TGTGCCAGTAGTACCATTGGGGAGGAGGCTAATCAGCCCCAGCATTTT. Protein product: CASSTIGEEANQPQHF.

Comments on this clone: The germline gene is not matched at one end of the junction; a read error may be the cause. The chain combines TRBV3-1 (or the pseudogene TRBV3-2) with TRBJ2-7; no firm D call. CDR3 length: 15 residues. In germline, CDR1 is LGHDT, CDR2 YNNKEL (reference sequence). The CDR3 region has the DNA TGTGCCAGCGCCATGACTCACTCGTCCTCCCACGAGCAGTACTTC. Amino acid sequence: CASAMTHSSSHEQYF.

The J gene is TRBJ1-6, the V gene TRBV28; no definite D call. CDR3 size: 14 residues. V shed 1 base and J shed 9 bases, with 10 bases lying between them. The germline gives CDR1 MDHEN, CDR2 SYDVKM. Written as DNA, the CDR3 is TGTGCCAGCAGTTTATCTAAAAGAGCTTCACCCCTCCACTTT. This translates into CASSLSKRASPLHF.

The rearrangement links TRBV4-1 to TRBJ2-1; TRBD2 matches 10 bases. Trimming at V came to 0 bases and at J to 8 bases, leaving 10 bases not matched to a gene. The CDR3 has 17 amino acids. Germline lookup yields CDR1 MGHRA and CDR2 YSYEKL. CDR3: CASSQDRGLAVLYEQFF. CDR3 in DNA: TGCGCCAGCAGCCAAGATAGAGGACTAGCGGTCCTTTATGAGCAGTTCTTC.

This chain uses TRBV27 with TRBJ2-2, with 10 bases fitting TRBD1. The CDR3 is 17 amino acids. J gave up 1 base and V 4 bases, and 6 bases lay outside the gene matches. The germline gives CDR1 MNHEY, CDR2 SMNVEV (reference sequence). CDR3 loop: CASSSTRTGGNTGELFF. CDR3 bases: TGTGCCAGCAGTTCGACTCGGACAGGGGGGAACACCGGGGAGCTGTTTTTT.

The chain couples TRBV7-8 to TRBJ2-7; 10 nucleotides match TRBD1. Germline-derived CDR1 and CDR2 are SGHVS and FQNEAQ. With V trimmed by 5 bases and J by 3 bases, 7 bases remained unmatched. The CDR3 consists of 15 residues. CDR3: CASSPRGQGIYEQYF. CDR3 DNA sequence: TGTGCCAGCAGCCCCCGGGGACAGGGGATCTACGAGCAGTACTTC.

The chain recombines TRBV15 with TRBJ2-4; 8 bases are a match to TRBD2. Trimming at V came to 0 bases and at J to 1 base, leaving 17 bases not matched to a gene. CDR3 length: 21 residues. From germline, CDR1 is LNHNV and CDR2 YYDKDF (reference sequence). The CDR3 protein is CATSREKGAERLAWAKNIQYF. CDR3 coding DNA: TGTGCCACCAGCAGAGAGAAAGGAGCGGAGAGACTAGCGTGGGCCAAAAACATTCAGTACTTC.

This clone has more than one count but fewer than ten. CDR3 in DNA: TGTGCCAGCAGATACCAACGACTAGCGGGAGGGGGCAATGAGCAGTTCTTC. Protein product: CASRYQRLAGGGNEQFF. The gene calls are TRBV2 and TRBJ2-1; 14 nucleotides align to TRBD2. The J segment lost 6 bases and the V segment lost 6 bases, leaving 10 bases of the junction unmatched. This CDR3 is built from 17 residues. In germline, CDR1 is SNHLY, CDR2 FYNNEI.

V is TRBV10-3 and J is TRBJ2-7; 7 positions agree with TRBD1. The CDR3 spans 13 residues. J was trimmed by 7 bases and V by 0 bases; bases with no gene match: 3. CDR1 is ENHRY, CDR2 SYGVKD, per germline. The CDR3 loop reads CAISESRGREQYF. For the CDR3, the DNA is TGTGCCATCAGTGAGTCAAGGGGGCGGGAGCAGTACTTC.

The chain couples TRBV5-1 to TRBJ2-1, with 10 bases lining up with TRBD2. This CDR3 spans 16 amino acids. The germline gives CDR1 SGHRS, CDR2 YFSETQ. Unmatched junction bases numbered 10, after V lost 4 bases and J lost 6 bases. CDR3 sequence (DNA): TGCGCCAGCAGCCCCGATGGACTAGCGGCCGTCAATGAGCAGTTCTTC. Translating gives CASSPDGLAAVNEQFF.

The J gene is TRBJ2-5, the V gene TRBV4-1; TRBD1 agrees at 7 bases. The germline V gene has CDR1 MGHRA and CDR2 YSYEKL. The V segment lost 6 bases and the J segment 1 base; nucleotides outside the gene matches: 8. The CDR3 contains 15 residues. CDR3 nucleotides: TGCGCCAGCAGACGAAGTGGGACAGTCCAAGAGACCCAGTACTTC. It is translated as CASRRSGTVQETQYF.

J is TRBJ1-1 and V is TRBV4-1; 7 positions agree with TRBD1. Germline CDR1 is MGHRA and CDR2 is YSYEKL. This CDR3 is built from 14 residues. With V trimmed by 6 bases and J by 5 bases, 9 bases remained unmatched. The CDR3 DNA follows: TGCGCCAGCAGTACACAGGGGCAGGGAACTGAAGCTTTCTTT. Its translation is CASSTQGQGTEAFF.

The CDR3 sequence is CASSLVAGGFTGELFF. In nucleotides, the CDR3 is TGTGCCAGCAGCTTGGTAGCGGGAGGGTTTACCGGGGAGCTGTTTTTT. The rearrangement joins TRBV7-2 to TRBJ2-2; 11 bases are shared with TRBD2. Per the germline V gene, CDR1 is SGHTA and CDR2 is FQGNSA. The CDR3 loop spans 16 amino acids. With 3 bases clipped from V and 5 bases from J, the junction kept 5 bases outside the gene matches.

The CDR3 spells CASSQQRQAQETQYF. CDR3 nucleotides: TGCGCCAGCAGCCAGCAGAGACAGGCACAAGAGACCCAGTACTTC. The rearrangement joins TRBV4-3 to TRBJ2-5; possible D gene TRBD1, 6 bases. Trimming left V 3 bases short and J 2 bases short, with 13 bases between. Germline V gene sequence: CDR1 LGHNA, CDR2 YSLEER. The CDR3 is 15 residues long.

This clone was picked up one time. The V call is TRBV19, the J call TRBJ2-2, with 7 nucleotides matching TRBD1. V shed 10 bases, J shed 6 bases, and the junction held 11 bases outside the gene matches. The CDR3 totals 14 residues. The germline V gene has CDR1 LNHDA and CDR2 SQIVND (reference sequence). The CDR3 DNA reads TGTGCCACTCACCAGGGGGTGCTGGCCGGGGAGCTGTTTTTT. As protein: CATHQGVLAGELFF. Based on the CDR3 plus reference TRBV19 and TRBJ2-2, the full variable domain is DGGITQSPKYLFRKEGQNVTLSCEQNLNHDAMYWYRQDPGQGLRLIYYSQIVNDFQKGDIAEGYSVSREKKESFPLTVTSAQKNPTAFYLCATHQGVLAGELFFGEGSRLTVL.

The chain combines TRBV5-5 with TRBJ1-2; D is perhaps TRBD1 (5 bases). V dropped 0 bases and J dropped 3 bases, with 12 bases sitting between them. The length of the CDR3 is 15 residues. Germline V lookup: CDR1 SGHKS, CDR2 YYEKEE (reference sequence). CDR3 nucleotide sequence: TGTGCCAGCAGCTTGGTTGGAGGGGTTGACTATGGCTACACCTTC. It yields the protein CASSLVGGVDYGYTF. Full variable domain (outside the CDR3, taken from reference TRBV5-5 and TRBJ1-2): DAGVTQSPTHLIKTRGQQVTLRCSPISGHKSVSWYQQVLGQGPQFIFQYYEKEERGRGNFPDRFSARQFPNYSSELNVNALLLGDSALYLCASSLVGGVDYGYTFGSGTRLTVV.

This chain uses TRBV27 with TRBJ2-3; D unclear. The CDR3 has 13 amino acids. V lost 6 bases, J lost 5 bases, and 12 bases lay in between. Germline V gene lookup returns CDR1 MNHEY and CDR2 SMNVEV (reference sequence). The CDR3: CASSRGTIDTQYF. CDR3 DNA sequence: TGTGCCAGCAGCCGAGGAACTATAGATACGCAGTATTTT.

The genes are TRBV11-3 and TRBJ2-1; 7 bases agree with TRBD1. Looked up from germline, CDR1 is SGHNT and CDR2 is YENEEA. The CDR3 extends over 13 amino acids. V shed 3 bases and J 6 bases; nucleotides not matched to a gene: 2. Here the CDR3 reads CASSFAGGNEQFF. The CDR3 DNA sequence: TGTGCCAGCAGCTTTGCAGGGGGCAATGAGCAGTTCTTC.

The chain carries TRBV9 and TRBJ2-3; TRBD2 matches 7 bases. Germline V gene data show CDR1 as SGDLS and CDR2 as YYNGEE. Trimming took 0 bases from V and 2 from J; bases not matched to a gene: 9. The CDR3 sequence is 17 residues long. CDR3 nucleotides: TGTGCCAGCAGCGTAGGAGCTAGCGGAAAATTCACAGATACGCAGTATTTT. Protein: CASSVGASGKFTDTQYF.

The chain is built from TRBV29-1 and TRBJ2-1, with 7 bases matching TRBD2. The germline CDR1 and CDR2 sequences are SQVTM and ANQGSEA. This CDR3 has 18 amino acids. J gave up 4 bases and V 1 base, and 16 bases lay outside the gene matches. CDR3 amino acids: CSVEGPSGISRGYNEQFF. The CDR3 DNA reads TGCAGCGTTGAAGGCCCCAGCGGGATATCCCGGGGTTACAATGAGCAGTTCTTC.